Listed below are T cell receptor beta chains from one sample, sequenced in a study of blood T cell repertoires in COVID-19. Assay used: immunoSEQ multiplex PCR; TCRdb lists only in-frame clones, some missing. The sample lists about 29,000 clones, about 80% occurring once. The sequenced sample was peripheral blood. These receptors were collected from a woman in her 70s with acute or convalescent COVID-19. The CDR3 runs from the conserved cysteine through the conserved F or W. The D gene is left open where the match is weak. Part of the rows lack a size; the others show once, few, many or a class for expanded clones.

v_gene: TRBV5-5
d_gene: TRBD2
j_gene: TRBJ2-2
abundance: once
CDR3aa: CASSLGAGGGVGELFF
CDR3nt: TGTGCCAGCAGCTTAGGGGCGGGAGGAGGTGTCGGGGAGCTGTTTTTT

v_gene: TRBV10-3
d_gene: -
j_gene: TRBJ1-4
abundance: -
CDR3aa: CAISGNEGFGEKLFF
CDR3nt: TGTGCCATCAGTGGCAACGAGGGCTTTGGTGAAAAACTGTTTTTT

v_gene: TRBV5-1
d_gene: -
j_gene: TRBJ2-5
abundance: -
CDR3aa: CASSLTENQETQYF
CDR3nt: TGCGCCAGCAGCTTGACAGAGAACCAAGAGACCCAGTACTTC

v_gene: TRBV5-6
d_gene: -
j_gene: TRBJ1-2
abundance: -
CDR3aa: CASSSQGPPSGYTF
CDR3nt: TGTGCCAGCAGCTCCCAGGGGCCCCCGAGTGGCTACACCTTC

v_gene: TRBV28
d_gene: -
j_gene: TRBJ1-3
abundance: -
CDR3aa: CASSFSLRGNTIYF
CDR3nt: TGTGCCAGCAGTTTTTCCCTGAGAGGAAACACCATATATTTT

v_gene: TRBV7-9
d_gene: -
j_gene: TRBJ1-2
abundance: once
CDR3aa: CASSLAGWGDLDYGYTF
CDR3nt: TGTGCCAGCAGCTTAGCGGGATGGGGGGATCTCGACTATGGCTACACCTTC

v_gene: TRBV20-1
d_gene: -
j_gene: TRBJ1-1
abundance: -
CDR3aa: CSASTGATRREAFF
CDR3nt: TGCAGTGCTAGTACAGGAGCCACCCGCCGGGAAGCTTTCTTT

v_gene: TRBV30
d_gene: -
j_gene: TRBJ2-1
abundance: -
CDR3aa: CAWSARDWQFF
CDR3nt: TGTGCCTGGAGTGCCCGGGACTGGCAGTTCTTC

v_gene: TRBV15
d_gene: -
j_gene: TRBJ2-4
abundance: once
CDR3aa: CATKEGAKNIQYF
CDR3nt: TGTGCCACCAAGGAGGGAGCCAAAAACATTCAGTACTTC

v_gene: TRBV4-3
d_gene: TRBD2
j_gene: TRBJ2-1
abundance: -
CDR3aa: CASSRGVAGGNEQFF
CDR3nt: TGCGCCAGCAGCCGCGGAGTAGCGGGGGGAAATGAGCAGTTCTTC

v_gene: TRBV30
d_gene: -
j_gene: TRBJ1-6
abundance: -
CDR3aa: CAWSRDTHNSPLHF
CDR3nt: TGTGCCTGGAGCCGGGACACTCATAATTCACCCCTCCACTTT

v_gene: TRBV19
d_gene: -
j_gene: TRBJ1-1
abundance: once
CDR3aa: CASSMVGGTEAFF
CDR3nt: TGTGCCAGTAGTATGGTAGGGGGCACTGAAGCTTTCTTT

v_gene: TRBV30
d_gene: -
j_gene: TRBJ1-3
abundance: -
CDR3aa: CAWSAGNTIYF
CDR3nt: TGTGCCTGGAGCGCTGGAAACACCATATATTTT

v_gene: TRBV7-2
d_gene: TRBD2
j_gene: TRBJ2-1
abundance: -
CDR3aa: CASSSRTSGGSSYNEQFF
CDR3nt: TGTGCCAGCAGCTCCCGGACTAGCGGGGGGAGCTCCTACAATGAGCAGTTCTTC

v_gene: TRBV11-2
d_gene: TRBD1
j_gene: TRBJ2-1
abundance: -
CDR3aa: CASSFRTGYNEQFF
CDR3nt: TGTGCCAGCAGCTTTCGGACAGGCTACAATGAGCAGTTCTTC

v_gene: TRBV6-1
d_gene: -
j_gene: TRBJ2-5
abundance: few
CDR3aa: CASSERLGASPQETQYF
CDR3nt: TGTGCCAGCAGTGAACGGCTAGGGGCCAGTCCGCAGGAGACCCAGTACTTC

v_gene: TRBV28
d_gene: -
j_gene: TRBJ1-1
abundance: few
CDR3aa: CASSLSQGTEAFF
CDR3nt: TGTGCCAGCAGTTTAAGTCAGGGAACTGAAGCTTTCTTT

v_gene: TRBV10-3
d_gene: TRBD2
j_gene: TRBJ2-1
abundance: -
CDR3aa: CAISDPLAGVVYNEQFF
CDR3nt: TGTGCCATCAGTGACCCCCTAGCGGGGGTGGTCTACAATGAGCAGTTCTTC

v_gene: TRBV6-5
d_gene: TRBD2
j_gene: TRBJ2-7
abundance: -
CDR3aa: CASSRLAGGFNEQYF
CDR3nt: TGTGCCAGCAGCAGACTAGCGGGGGGCTTCAACGAGCAGTACTTC

v_gene: TRBV7-2
d_gene: TRBD2
j_gene: TRBJ2-4
abundance: -
CDR3aa: CASSYSGGIQYF
CDR3nt: TGTGCCAGCAGCTATAGCGGGGGGATTCAGTACTTC

v_gene: TRBV20-1
d_gene: -
j_gene: TRBJ2-7
abundance: -
CDR3aa: CSASSVDPTSYEQYF
CDR3nt: TGCAGTGCTAGTTCCGTCGACCCGACTAGCTACGAGCAGTACTTC

v_gene: TRBV2
d_gene: -
j_gene: TRBJ2-1
abundance: few
CDR3aa: CARTTSSKQAGTYNEQFF
CDR3nt: TGTGCCAGAACAACCTCATCAAAACAGGCTGGGACCTACAATGAGCAGTTCTTC

v_gene: TRBV14
d_gene: -
j_gene: TRBJ2-5
abundance: -
CDR3aa: CASSQVNREETQYF
CDR3nt: TGTGCCAGCAGCCAAGTAAACAGGGAGGAGACCCAGTACTTC

v_gene: TRBV7-9
d_gene: -
j_gene: TRBJ2-7
abundance: few
CDR3aa: CASSLAYGGVKNEQYF
CDR3nt: TGTGCCAGCAGCTTAGCGTACGGGGGAGTTAAGAACGAGCAGTACTTC

v_gene: TRBV14
d_gene: -
j_gene: TRBJ1-2
abundance: once
CDR3aa: CASSQAGLSNYGYTF
CDR3nt: TGTGCCAGCAGCCAAGCGGGACTGTCTAACTATGGCTACACCTTC

v_gene: TRBV5-1
d_gene: TRBD2
j_gene: TRBJ2-4
abundance: once
CDR3aa: CASSLEAGGPKNIQYF
CDR3nt: TGCGCCAGCAGCTTGGAGGCGGGAGGACCCAAAAACATTCAGTACTTC

v_gene: TRBV5-4
d_gene: TRBD1
j_gene: TRBJ2-2
abundance: -
CDR3aa: CASSLDRGTGGELFF
CDR3nt: TGTGCCAGCAGCTTGGACAGGGGGACGGGCGGGGAGCTGTTTTTT

v_gene: TRBV28
d_gene: -
j_gene: TRBJ1-2
abundance: -
CDR3aa: CASSSTVQGVGYTF
CDR3nt: TGTGCCAGCAGTTCGACGGTACAGGGCGTCGGCTACACCTTC

v_gene: TRBV3-1/TRBV3-2
d_gene: TRBD1
j_gene: TRBJ1-5
abundance: -
CDR3aa: CASRPGTDRGQGNQPQHF
CDR3nt: TGTGCCAGCAGACCGGGGACGGACAGGGGGCAGGGCAATCAGCCCCAGCATTTT

v_gene: TRBV27
d_gene: -
j_gene: TRBJ2-1
abundance: -
CDR3aa: CATGVMSSYNEQFF
CDR3nt: TGTGCCACCGGGGTTATGAGCTCCTACAATGAGCAGTTCTTC

v_gene: TRBV15
d_gene: TRBD2
j_gene: TRBJ2-7
abundance: -
CDR3aa: CATSRDRTSGSHEQYF
CDR3nt: TGTGCCACCAGCAGAGATCGGACTAGCGGGAGCCACGAGCAGTACTTC

v_gene: TRBV5-1
d_gene: TRBD2
j_gene: TRBJ2-3
abundance: once
CDR3aa: CASSLAALAGKDTQYF
CDR3nt: TGCGCCAGCAGCTTGGCCGCACTAGCGGGAAAAGATACGCAGTATTTT

v_gene: TRBV11-2
d_gene: TRBD2
j_gene: TRBJ2-3
abundance: -
CDR3aa: CASSLGTSGLYSADTQYF
CDR3nt: TGTGCCAGCAGCTTAGGGACTAGCGGTCTTTACAGTGCAGATACGCAGTATTTT

v_gene: TRBV7-2
d_gene: -
j_gene: TRBJ1-1
abundance: -
CDR3aa: CASSLEAGNQAFF
CDR3nt: TGTGCCAGCAGCTTAGAGGCAGGTAATCAAGCTTTCTTT

v_gene: TRBV27
d_gene: TRBD1
j_gene: TRBJ1-3
abundance: once
CDR3aa: CASSNRGAGNTIYF
CDR3nt: TGTGCCAGCAGCAACAGGGGAGCTGGAAACACCATATATTTT

v_gene: TRBV9
d_gene: TRBD2
j_gene: TRBJ2-2
abundance: few
CDR3aa: CASSGLAGLNTGELFF
CDR3nt: TGTGCCAGCAGCGGTCTAGCGGGACTTAACACCGGGGAGCTGTTTTTT

v_gene: TRBV3-1/TRBV3-2
d_gene: TRBD2
j_gene: TRBJ2-1
abundance: -
CDR3aa: CASSQGGGRVVNEQFF
CDR3nt: TGTGCCAGCAGCCAAGGGGGCGGGAGGGTAGTAAATGAGCAGTTCTTC